Presented here are 20 T cell receptor beta chains from one specimen sequenced in a study of radiation and T cells in renal cell carcinoma (dated by TCRdb to about 2020). To prepare the library, the immunoSEQ multiplex PCR assay was applied. What TCRdb holds here is the immuneACCESS table cut down to in-frame rearrangements. Part of the clones is not present; checked against another copy, under half of the missing clones reflect an unresolved V gene, and the others are unexplained. This sample gives around 100,000 clones in total; 65% to 90% of them show up just once. The leading ten clones occupy less than 7.5% of the sample. Per the publication, the time point label means: blood 4 weeks post-SBRT, at nephrectomy. Explained via the paper, the treatment or condition label denotes: 15 Gy SBRT to primary tumor, nephrectomy 4 weeks later. Source: blood, taken from a patient whose treatment included radiotherapy and nephrectomy. These receptors came from a man in his sixties with renal cell carcinoma.

The chain uses TRBV28 and TRBJ2-3; 16 bases match TRBD2. The CDR3 totals 14 residues. Germline-derived CDR1 and CDR2 are MDHEN and SYDVKM. V shed 3 bases, J shed 14 bases, and the junction held 5 bases outside the gene matches. The CDR3 bases are TGTGCCAGCAGTTTGGGACTAGCGGGAGGGAATTGGTATTTT. It translates to CASSLGLAGGNWYF.

The V gene is TRBV5-1, the J gene TRBJ2-2, with 14 bases identical to TRBD2. CDR1 and CDR2 (germline): SGHRS, YFSETQ. The CDR3 covers 18 residues. V dropped 3 bases and J dropped 2; count of bases not matched to a gene: 6. CDR3 nucleotide sequence: TGCGCCAGCAGCTCCGGGACTAGCGGGAGCCTAAACACCGGGGAGCTGTTTTTT. This encodes CASSSGTSGSLNTGELFF.

This clone was seen many times. This chain joins TRBV19 and TRBJ2-1; 8 bases line up with TRBD2. The CDR3 loop spans 16 amino acids. Looked up from germline, CDR1 is LNHDA and CDR2 is SQIVND (reference sequence). V shed 4 bases, J shed 9 bases, and the junction held 14 bases outside the gene matches. The CDR3 nucleotides are TGTGCCAGTAGTACGACCGGGACTAGACCCCCCCCTGAGCAGTTCTTC. This sequence encodes CASSTTGTRPPPEQFF.

This clone was seen more than once but under ten times. The V and J genes are TRBV18 and TRBJ1-5, with D possibly TRBD1 on 6 matching bases. The CDR3 consists of 16 residues. The V gene's germline CDR1 is KGHSH and CDR2 LQKENI. V was trimmed by 1 base and J by 7 bases, leaving 17 bases between them. The CDR3 here is CASSPLQGQSGQPQHF. The CDR3 DNA sequence: TGTGCCAGCTCACCACTGCAAGGACAGAGCGGCCAGCCCCAGCATTTT.

CDR3 sequence (DNA): TGCGCCAGCAGCTTGGTGAGGGGCAATGAGCAGTTCTTC. Its protein is CASSLVRGNEQFF. This rearrangement joins TRBV5-1 to TRBJ2-1; D is possibly TRBD1 or TRBD2 (5 bases each). Germline V gene lookup returns CDR1 SGHRS and CDR2 YFSETQ. V lost 0 bases and J 6 bases, leaving 7 bases between the germline ends. CDR3 size: 13 residues.

This clone was observed a handful of times. The chain joins TRBV29-1 to TRBJ1-1, with D maybe TRBD1 (5 bases). The CDR3 loop spans 11 amino acids. CDR1 and CDR2 from the germline V gene are SQVTM and ANQGSEA. Trimming removed 1 base from V and 8 bases from J, with 8 bases in between. The CDR3 loop reads CSVEGGQEAFF. The CDR3, as DNA: TGCAGCGTTGAAGGCGGACAAGAAGCTTTCTTT.

This chain joins TRBV9 and TRBJ2-7; 8 positions agree with TRBD2. The CDR3 covers 15 residues. J was trimmed by 2 bases and V by 0 bases; bases with no gene match: 4. Per the germline V gene, CDR1 is SGDLS and CDR2 is YYNGEE. The CDR3 DNA is TGTGCCAGCAGCGTAGATCCGGGAGGGCCCTACGAGCAGTACTTC. It yields the protein CASSVDPGGPYEQYF.

The V and J genes are TRBV29-1 and TRBJ2-1; TRBD2 agrees at 10 bases. Germline loops: CDR1 SQVTM, CDR2 ANQGSEA. With V trimmed by 5 bases and J by 9 bases, 7 bases remained unmatched. The CDR3 is 13 amino acids. In DNA form, the CDR3 reads TGCAGCGTTCGAGCGGGAGGGCCAAGTGAGCAGTTCTTC. Encoded protein: CSVRAGGPSEQFF.

J is TRBJ2-1 and V is TRBV28, with 7 nucleotides matching TRBD2. This CDR3 comprises 16 residues. V lost 8 bases to trimming and J lost 7 bases; unmatched junction nucleotides: 17. Germline CDR1 is MDHEN and CDR2 is SYDVKM. The CDR3 protein is CASSLWASGASNEQFF. The DNA for the CDR3 is TGTGCCAGCTCCCTCTGGGCTAGCGGAGCGTCGAATGAGCAGTTCTTC.

This rearrangement joins TRBV6-5 to TRBJ1-5; D may be TRBD1 (5 bases). This CDR3 region has 15 residues. CDR1 and CDR2 (germline): MNHEY, SVGAGI. Trimming removed 8 bases at V and 2 bases at J, with 16 bases between. The CDR3 region has the DNA TGTGCCAGCGCACCTTTACAGGTTCGCAATCAGCCCCAGCATTTT. It is translated as CASAPLQVRNQPQHF.

The rearrangement links TRBV2 to TRBJ2-3; D unresolved. CDR1 SNHLY and CDR2 FYNNEI come from the germline V gene. This CDR3 contains 13 residues. Trimming removed 5 bases from V and 0 bases from J, with 6 bases in between. The CDR3 protein is CASSFMSTDTQYF. Written as DNA, the CDR3 is TGTGCCAGCAGTTTTATGAGCACAGATACGCAGTATTTT.

This clone appeared once. The chain uses TRBV28 and TRBJ1-5; 9 bases match TRBD1. Per germline, CDR1 MDHEN and CDR2 SYDVKM. CDR3 length equals 18 residues. V was pared by 7 bases and J by 3 bases, with 16 bases of the junction left unmatched. The CDR3 loop reads CASNKYGTGTSTNQPQHF. DNA for the CDR3: TGTGCCAGCAACAAGTACGGGACAGGGACAAGTACCAATCAGCCCCAGCATTTT.

The rearrangement joins TRBV27 to TRBJ1-3; TRBD1 aligns across 9 bases. This CDR3 contains 18 residues. Germline CDR1 MNHEY, CDR2 SMNVEV (reference sequence). V shed 8 bases, J shed 0 bases, and the junction held 14 bases outside the gene matches. The CDR3 coding sequence is TGTGCCAGCGGACCATTCCCGGACAGGGGCCTCTCTGGAAACACCATATATTTT. It translates to CASGPFPDRGLSGNTIYF.

J is TRBJ2-1 and V is TRBV10-3; D call uncertain. The CDR3 contains 11 residues. Deletions cut 6 bases from V and 8 bases from J, with 8 bases between. Germline V lookup: CDR1 ENHRY, CDR2 SYGVKD. CDR3 protein: CAISPGDEQFF. CDR3 in DNA: TGTGCCATCAGCCCTGGCGATGAGCAGTTCTTC.

The rearrangement links TRBV6-1 to TRBJ2-2, with 7 bases identical to TRBD2. After removal of 8 bases from V and 4 bases from J, the junction contained 10 bases not matched to a gene. Germline-derived CDR1 and CDR2 are MNHNS and SASEGT. This CDR3 has 15 residues. Here the CDR3 reads CASPRGGLSTGELFF. The CDR3 DNA is TGTGCCAGCCCTCGGGGAGGGCTTTCCACCGGGGAGCTGTTTTTT.

V is TRBV4-1 and J is TRBJ2-1, with D perhaps being TRBD1 or TRBD2 (6 bases each). The CDR3 length is 17 residues. V shed 0 bases and J shed 0 bases, with 12 bases lying between them. CDR1 MGHRA and CDR2 YSYEKL come from the germline V gene. The CDR3: CASSQDQGRGSYNEQFF. The DNA for the CDR3 is TGCGCCAGCAGCCAAGATCAGGGGCGGGGCTCCTACAATGAGCAGTTCTTC.

The CDR3 DNA reads as TGCGCCAGCAGCCATAACCGGGACAGGAGTTACGAGCAGTACTTC. As protein: CASSHNRDRSYEQYF. The rearrangement joins TRBV4-1 to TRBJ2-7; 8 bases align to TRBD1. V shed 3 bases, J shed 4 bases, and the junction held 8 bases outside the gene matches. CDR3 size: 15 residues. Germline V CDR1 and CDR2: MGHRA, YSYEKL.

The chain recombines TRBV10-3 with TRBJ2-3, with TRBD2 matching 8 bases. CDR1 is ENHRY and CDR2 is SYGVKD in the germline V gene. The CDR3 is 15 residues long. Germline trimming cut 3 bases from V and 3 bases from J; bases unmatched to any gene: 5. This CDR3 is CAISEGLAETDTQYF. The CDR3 DNA follows: TGTGCCATCAGTGAAGGACTAGCCGAAACAGATACGCAGTATTTT.

The rearrangement joins TRBV5-1 to TRBJ2-7; D is possibly TRBD1 (6 bases). The CDR3 extends over 14 amino acids. V was pared by 0 bases and J by 1 base, with 8 bases between. Germline assignment: CDR1 SGHRS and CDR2 YFSETQ. The CDR3 here is CASSLDGQSYEQYF. CDR3 nucleotide sequence: TGCGCCAGCAGCTTGGATGGACAGTCCTACGAGCAGTACTTC. Supplemented by reference TRBV5-1 and TRBJ2-7, the full variable domain reads KAGVTQTPRYLIKTRGQQVTLSCSPISGHRSVSWYQQTPGQGLQFLFEYFSETQRNKGNFPGRFSGRQFSNSRSEMNVSTLELGDSALYLCASSLDGQSYEQYFGPGTRLTVT.

This clone counts as medium-sized. CDR3 nucleotide sequence: TGTGCCAGCAGTGAAGGGACAGGGGGCAATGAGCAGTTCTTC. Its protein product is CASSEGTGGNEQFF. V usage is TRBV6-1 and J usage is TRBJ2-1; 10 nucleotides agree with TRBD1. The CDR3 is 14 amino acids. Germline CDR1 is MNHNS and CDR2 is SASEGT. The trim removed 1 base at V and 6 bases at J, leaving 0 bases unmatched.